The entry that follows covers one TCR beta chain sequence. The target antigen is unknown. The record originates from a study of cytomegalovirus exposure and HLA in healthy donors. Study summary: The use of the same platform for the roughly 110 validation repertoires and the 550 to 700 first-cohort repertoires was reported by a later analysis.

Method: immunoSEQ multiplex PCR; TCRdb's copy keeps in-frame clones and lacks some. Found here are approximately 100,000 clones, approximately 93% of them singletons; the top ten hold 1.1%. Study-wide results and limits: Subsequent analysis of the roughly 120 validation repertoires found a tendency for first-cohort TCR clusters to co-occur. Usually a TCR sequence was rare, but some public TCRs were found in many donors.

The CDR3 length is 14 residues. The germline V and J ends were trimmed by 3 bases and 11 bases, with 16 bases remaining between them. CDR1 and CDR2 (germline): MDHEN, SYDVKM. The chain joins TRBV28 to TRBJ2-2; D call uncertain. What was sequenced was PBMCs. The origin of this receptor is a woman in her 30s in good health and CMV-seropositive. CDR3 sequence: CASSFPRSPVELFF. CDR3 DNA sequence: TGTGCCAGCAGTTTTCCCAGGTCACCGGTTGAGCTGTTTTTT.